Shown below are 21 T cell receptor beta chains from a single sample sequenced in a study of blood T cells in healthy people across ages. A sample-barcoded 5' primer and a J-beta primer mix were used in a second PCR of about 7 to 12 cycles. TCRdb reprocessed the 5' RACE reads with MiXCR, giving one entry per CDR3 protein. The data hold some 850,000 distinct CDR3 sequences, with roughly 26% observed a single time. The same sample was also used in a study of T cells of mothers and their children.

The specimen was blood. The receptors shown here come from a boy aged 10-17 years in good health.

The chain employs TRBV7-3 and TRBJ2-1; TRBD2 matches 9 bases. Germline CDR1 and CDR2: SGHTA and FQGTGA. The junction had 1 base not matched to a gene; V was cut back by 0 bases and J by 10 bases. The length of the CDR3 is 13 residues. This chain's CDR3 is CASSLTLAGEQFF. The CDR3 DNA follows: TGTGCCAGCAGCTTAACTCTAGCGGGGGAGCAGTTCTTC. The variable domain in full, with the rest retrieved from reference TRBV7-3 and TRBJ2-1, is GAGVSQTPSNKVTEKGKYVELRCDPISGHTALYWYRQSLGQGPEFLIYFQGTGAADDSGLPNDRFFAVRPEGSVSTLKIQRTERGDSAVYLCASSLTLAGEQFFGPGTRLTVL.

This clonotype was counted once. Here the CDR3 reads CASSPDRDSDTQYF. The CDR3 DNA follows: TGCGCCAGCAGCCCCGACAGGGACTCAGATACGCAGTATTTT. The genes are TRBV5-1 and TRBJ2-3, with a possible D match to TRBD1 (7 bases). The germline V gene has CDR1 SGHRS and CDR2 YFSETQ. This CDR3 contains 14 residues. V was clipped by 4 bases and J by 4 bases, with 13 bases between them.

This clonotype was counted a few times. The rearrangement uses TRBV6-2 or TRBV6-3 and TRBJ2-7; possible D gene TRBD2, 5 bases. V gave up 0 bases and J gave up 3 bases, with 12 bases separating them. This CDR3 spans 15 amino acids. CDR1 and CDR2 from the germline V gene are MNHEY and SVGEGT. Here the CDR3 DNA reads TGTGCCAGCAGTTACTCGATAGAGGGCCTCTACGAGCAGTACTTC. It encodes CASSYSIEGLYEQYF.

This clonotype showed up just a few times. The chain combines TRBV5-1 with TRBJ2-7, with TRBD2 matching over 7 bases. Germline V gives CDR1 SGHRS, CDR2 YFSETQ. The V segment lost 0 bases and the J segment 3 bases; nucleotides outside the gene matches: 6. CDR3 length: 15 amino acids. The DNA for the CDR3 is TGCGCCAGCAGCTTGGCCGGGGGGAATGGCTACGAGCAGTACTTC. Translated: CASSLAGGNGYEQYF.

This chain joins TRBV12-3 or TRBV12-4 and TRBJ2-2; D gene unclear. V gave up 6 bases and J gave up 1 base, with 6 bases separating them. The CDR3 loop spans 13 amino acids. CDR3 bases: TGTGCCAGCAGGGAACAGAACACCGGGGAGCTGTTTTTT. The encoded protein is CASREQNTGELFF.

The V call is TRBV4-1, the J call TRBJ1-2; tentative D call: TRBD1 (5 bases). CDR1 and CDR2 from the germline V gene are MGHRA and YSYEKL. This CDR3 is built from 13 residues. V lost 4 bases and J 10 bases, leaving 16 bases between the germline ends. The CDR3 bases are TGCGCCAGCAGCCCCGGGGGGTCAGCGAACTACACCTTC. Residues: CASSPGGSANYTF.

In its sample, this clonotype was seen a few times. CDR3 nucleotide sequence: TGTGCCAGCTCACCAGGGGCGCGGGCGGAACTAGCCAAAAACATTCAGTACTTC. Amino acids: CASSPGARAELAKNIQYF. This chain links TRBV18 with TRBJ2-4; D tentatively reads TRBD1 or TRBD2 (5 bases each). The CDR3 loop spans 18 amino acids. CDR1 and CDR2 (germline): KGHSH, LQKENI. V was shortened by 2 bases and J by 0 bases, with 17 bases between the two germline ends.

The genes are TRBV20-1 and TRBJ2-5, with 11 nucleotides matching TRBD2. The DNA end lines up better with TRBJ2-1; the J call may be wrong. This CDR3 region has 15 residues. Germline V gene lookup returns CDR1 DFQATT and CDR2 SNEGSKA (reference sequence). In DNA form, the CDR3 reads TGCAGTGCTGGACAGGCTAGCGGGGGGAACAATGAGCAGTTCTTC. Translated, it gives CSAGQASGGNNEQFF.

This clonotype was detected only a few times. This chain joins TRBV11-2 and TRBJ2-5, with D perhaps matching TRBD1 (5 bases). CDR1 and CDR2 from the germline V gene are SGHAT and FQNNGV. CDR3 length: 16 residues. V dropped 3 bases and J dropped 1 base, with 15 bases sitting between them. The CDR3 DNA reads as TGTGCCAGCAGCTTTATAACGACAGACCCCCAAGAGACCCAGTACTTC. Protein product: CASSFITTDPQETQYF. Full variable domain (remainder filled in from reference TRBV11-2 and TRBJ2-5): EAGVAQSPRYKIIEKRQSVAFWCNPISGHATLYWYQQILGQGPKLLIQFQNNGVVDDSQLPKDRFSAERLKGVDSTLKIQPAKLEDSAVYLCASSFITTDPQETQYFGPGTRLLVL.

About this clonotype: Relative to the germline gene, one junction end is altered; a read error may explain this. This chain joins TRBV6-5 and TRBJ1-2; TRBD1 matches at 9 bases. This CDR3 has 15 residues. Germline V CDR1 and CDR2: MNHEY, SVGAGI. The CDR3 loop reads CASSYSGTGMEGYAF. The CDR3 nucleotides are TGTGCCAGCAGTTACTCTGGGACAGGGATGGAAGGCTACGCCTTC.

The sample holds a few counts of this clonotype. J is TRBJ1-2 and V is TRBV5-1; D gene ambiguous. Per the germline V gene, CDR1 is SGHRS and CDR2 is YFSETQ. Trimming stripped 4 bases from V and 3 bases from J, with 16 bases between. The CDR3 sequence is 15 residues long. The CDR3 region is CASSPEAVVDYGYTF. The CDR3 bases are TGCGCCAGCAGCCCCGAGGCGGTGGTGGACTATGGCTACACCTTC.

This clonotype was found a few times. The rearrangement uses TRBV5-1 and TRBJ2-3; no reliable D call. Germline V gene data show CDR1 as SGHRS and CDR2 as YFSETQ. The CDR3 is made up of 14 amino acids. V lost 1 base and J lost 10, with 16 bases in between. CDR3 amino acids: CASSLSISQGPQYF. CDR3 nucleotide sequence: TGCGCCAGCAGCTTGAGTATTTCGCAAGGGCCGCAGTATTTT.

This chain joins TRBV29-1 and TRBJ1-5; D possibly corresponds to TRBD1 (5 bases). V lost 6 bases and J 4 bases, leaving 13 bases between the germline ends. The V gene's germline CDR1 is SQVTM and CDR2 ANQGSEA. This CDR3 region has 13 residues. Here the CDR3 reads CSVGGFGNQPQHF. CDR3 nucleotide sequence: TGCAGCGTGGGGGGATTCGGTAATCAGCCCCAGCATTTT.

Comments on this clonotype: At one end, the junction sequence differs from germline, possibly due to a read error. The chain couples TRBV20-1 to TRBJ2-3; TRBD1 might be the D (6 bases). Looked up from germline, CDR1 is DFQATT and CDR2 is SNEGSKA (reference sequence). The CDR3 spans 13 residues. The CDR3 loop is CSAHRDIDSAQYF. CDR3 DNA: TGCAGTGCCCACCGGGACATTGATTCAGCGCAGTACTTT.

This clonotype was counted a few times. The CDR3 nucleotides are TGTGCCAGCAGCCCTAAGACTGGGGCCTCGGGGGACGAGCAGTACTTC. Amino acid sequence: CASSPKTGASGDEQYF. The rearrangement joins TRBV11-2 to TRBJ2-7, with TRBD2 as a possible D gene (6 bases). Trimming left V 5 bases short and J 5 bases short, with 22 bases between. This CDR3 has 16 amino acids. Germline assignment: CDR1 SGHAT and CDR2 FQNNGV.

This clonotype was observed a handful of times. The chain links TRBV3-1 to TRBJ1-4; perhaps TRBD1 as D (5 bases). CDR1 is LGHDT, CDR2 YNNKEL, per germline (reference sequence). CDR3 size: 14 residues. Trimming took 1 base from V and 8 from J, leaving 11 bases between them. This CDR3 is CASSQGGAEEKLFF. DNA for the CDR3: TGTGCCAGCAGCCAAGGAGGGGCGGAGGAAAAACTGTTTTTT.

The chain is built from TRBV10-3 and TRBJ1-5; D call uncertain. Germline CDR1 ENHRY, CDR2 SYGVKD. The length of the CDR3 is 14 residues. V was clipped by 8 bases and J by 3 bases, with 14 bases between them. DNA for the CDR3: TGTGCCATCTCCGCGGACGGAAACAATCAGCCCCAGCATTTT. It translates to CAISADGNNQPQHF.

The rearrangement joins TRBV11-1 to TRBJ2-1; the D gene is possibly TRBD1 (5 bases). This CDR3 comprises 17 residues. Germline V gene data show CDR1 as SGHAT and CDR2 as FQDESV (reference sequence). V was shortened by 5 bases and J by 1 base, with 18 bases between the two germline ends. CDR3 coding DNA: TGTGCCAGCAGCCTCATGGGGCAGCAATGGTCCTACAATGAGCAGTTCTTC. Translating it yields CASSLMGQQWSYNEQFF.

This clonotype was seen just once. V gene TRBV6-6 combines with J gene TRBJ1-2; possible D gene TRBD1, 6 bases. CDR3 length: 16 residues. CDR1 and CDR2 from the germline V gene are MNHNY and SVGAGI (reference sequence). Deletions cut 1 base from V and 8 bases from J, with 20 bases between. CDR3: CASSYFAPGAVGGYTF. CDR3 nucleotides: TGTGCCAGCAGTTACTTTGCCCCGGGGGCGGTCGGCGGCTACACCTTC.

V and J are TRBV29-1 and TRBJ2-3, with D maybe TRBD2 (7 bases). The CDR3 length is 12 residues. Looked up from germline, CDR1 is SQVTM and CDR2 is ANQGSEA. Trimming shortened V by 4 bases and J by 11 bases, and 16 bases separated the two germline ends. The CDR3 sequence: CSVGQGGAKQYF. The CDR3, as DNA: TGCAGCGTTGGACAAGGGGGGGCCAAGCAGTATTTT.

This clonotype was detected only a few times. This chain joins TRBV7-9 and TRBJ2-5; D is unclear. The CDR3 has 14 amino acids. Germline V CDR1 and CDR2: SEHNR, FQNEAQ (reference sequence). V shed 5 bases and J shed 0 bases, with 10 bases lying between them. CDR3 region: CASSPVGYQETQYF. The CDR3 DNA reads TGTGCCAGCAGCCCGGTGGGGTACCAAGAGACCCAGTACTTC.